Listed here are 22 T cell receptor beta chains from one sample, sequenced in a study of blood T cell repertoires in COVID-19. The table came from immunoSEQ multiplex PCR; TCRdb's copy has only in-frame clones and leaves some out. The sample consists of fewer than 120,000 clones, 85% to 90% of them appearing once. The sample was peripheral blood. These receptors all stem from a woman aged 45-65 years with acute or convalescent COVID-19.

The V call is TRBV6-5, the J call TRBJ2-7; possible D gene TRBD1, 5 bases. CDR3 length: 14 residues. Per germline, CDR1 MNHEY and CDR2 SVGAGI. V lost 8 bases to trimming and J lost 0 bases, with 14 bases between them. The CDR3 sequence: CASYKDTYSYEQYF. The CDR3 coding sequence is TGTGCCAGCTATAAGGACACCTACTCCTACGAGCAGTACTTC.

The chain joins TRBV27 to TRBJ2-1, with 11 bases fitting TRBD2. Trimming at V came to 7 bases and at J to 5 bases, leaving 10 bases not matched to a gene. Germline loops: CDR1 MNHEY, CDR2 SMNVEV (reference sequence). This CDR3 contains 16 residues. The CDR3 loop is CASTTMTSGKDNEQFF. The CDR3 DNA sequence: TGTGCCAGCACCACTATGACTAGCGGGAAGGACAATGAGCAGTTCTTC.

The V gene is TRBV6-5, the J gene TRBJ1-1; 7 nucleotides agree with TRBD1. The germline V gene has CDR1 MNHEY and CDR2 SVGAGI. Trimming removed 5 bases from V and 8 bases from J; junction bases left unmatched: 8. This CDR3 region has 13 residues. DNA for the CDR3: TGTGCCAGCAGTAGAGAACAAGGGGGCGAAGCTTTCTTT. It codes for CASSREQGGEAFF.

The chain links TRBV19 to TRBJ2-3, with 8 bases lining up with TRBD1. Germline V lookup: CDR1 LNHDA, CDR2 SQIVND (reference sequence). The junction had 5 bases not matched to a gene; V was cut back by 6 bases and J by 6 bases. There are 13 residues in the CDR3. CDR3 amino acids: CASRRTGTDTQYF. The CDR3 region has the DNA TGTGCCAGTAGGAGGACAGGGACGGATACGCAGTATTTT.

The chain joins TRBV7-8 to TRBJ2-7; tentatively, D is TRBD2 (5 bases). Per germline, CDR1 SGHVS and CDR2 FQNEAQ. The CDR3 runs 14 residues. V was clipped by 1 base and J by 2 bases, with 9 bases between them. This chain's CDR3 is CASSLGTVPYEQYF. The CDR3 nucleotides read TGTGCCAGCAGCTTAGGGACTGTCCCCTACGAGCAGTACTTC.

The chain employs TRBV6-5 and TRBJ1-4, with D maybe TRBD1 (5 bases). Between the trimmed V and J ends, which lost 8 bases and 8 bases, there was a span of 15 bases. The CDR3 spans 13 residues. Germline CDR1 and CDR2: MNHEY and SVGAGI. CDR3: CASGPGVWEKLFF. The CDR3 DNA is TGTGCCAGCGGTCCGGGGGTATGGGAAAAACTGTTTTTT.

The chain couples TRBV27 to TRBJ2-1, with a possible D match to TRBD2 (5 bases). Trimming left V 1 base short and J 8 bases short, with 15 bases between. Germline V gene data show CDR1 as MNHEY and CDR2 as SMNVEV (reference sequence). This CDR3 is 15 amino acids long. CDR3 DNA: TGTGCCAGCAGTTTATACAGCGCCACTAGGGATGAGCAGTTCTTC. It translates to CASSLYSATRDEQFF.

V and J are TRBV2 and TRBJ1-2; no firm D call. In germline, CDR1 is SNHLY, CDR2 FYNNEI. Trimming removed 5 bases from V and 5 bases from J, with 9 bases in between. The CDR3 extends over 12 amino acids. The CDR3 region has the DNA TGTGCCAGCAGTACCCGGTTATATGGCTACACCTTC. It encodes CASSTRLYGYTF.

The chain employs TRBV2 and TRBJ2-6; D remains unclear. CDR1 is SNHLY, CDR2 FYNNEI, per germline. The CDR3 totals 15 residues. V was clipped by 3 bases and J by 4 bases, with 10 bases between them. CDR3 nucleotide sequence: TGTGCCAGCAGTGACCGGGTGGCAGGGGCCAACGTCCTGACTTTC. This codes for CASSDRVAGANVLTF.

V gene TRBV5-8 combines with J gene TRBJ2-5, with TRBD1 identical over 10 bases. CDR3 size: 15 residues. The germline gives CDR1 SGHTS, CDR2 YDEGEE. V trimming: 4 bases; J trimming: 3 bases; junction bases outside the gene matches: 6. CDR3 DNA: TGTGCCAGCAGCCTTCCCGGGACAGGGGAAGAGACCCAGTACTTC. This gives the protein CASSLPGTGEETQYF.

This clone was recorded once. The rearrangement links TRBV24-1 to TRBJ1-4; perhaps TRBD1 as D (5 bases). V lost 5 bases and J lost 3, with 12 bases in between. CDR1 is KGHDR, CDR2 SFDVKD, per germline. The CDR3 extends over 15 amino acids. Here the CDR3 DNA reads TGTGCCACCAGTGGGAGGGACCAGCCTAATGAAAAACTGTTTTTT. It codes for CATSGRDQPNEKLFF.

This clone was counted a few times. The chain is built from TRBV12-3 or TRBV12-4 and TRBJ2-7; a weak D match, TRBD1 (6 bases). The CDR3 length is 13 residues. V was pared by 6 bases and J by 5 bases, with 14 bases between. CDR3: CASSLDRYHEQYF. In nucleotides, the CDR3 is TGTGCCAGCAGCCTCGACAGGTACCACGAGCAGTACTTC.

This clone has just a few counts. The chain joins TRBV3-1 (or the pseudogene TRBV3-2) to TRBJ1-5, with a tentative D call TRBD1 (5 bases). CDR1 is LGHDT and CDR2 is YNNKEL in the germline V gene (reference sequence). V dropped 4 bases and J dropped 4 bases, with 11 bases sitting between them. The CDR3 runs 14 residues. This CDR3 is CASSLGGGNQPQHF. CDR3 in DNA: TGTGCCAGCAGCCTCGGGGGGGGTAATCAGCCCCAGCATTTT.

The chain recombines TRBV6-6 with TRBJ2-3, with a possible D match to TRBD1 (5 bases). V lost 2 bases to trimming and J lost 2 bases, with 11 bases between them. The germline gives CDR1 MNHNY, CDR2 SVGAGI (reference sequence). The CDR3 length is 15 residues. In DNA form, the CDR3 reads TGTGCCAGCAGTTACCGGCAGGGCGACACAGATACGCAGTATTTT. Translating it yields CASSYRQGDTDTQYF.

V usage is TRBV3-1 (or the pseudogene TRBV3-2) and J usage is TRBJ2-5; 9 positions agree with TRBD1. Germline CDR1 is LGHDT and CDR2 is YNNKEL (reference sequence). The CDR3 spans 14 residues. V lost 5 bases to trimming and J lost 5 bases; unmatched junction nucleotides: 6. CDR3 loop: CASSDRGYRETQYF. In nucleotides, the CDR3 is TGTGCCAGCAGCGACAGGGGGTATCGGGAGACCCAGTACTTC.

The chain couples TRBV6-5 to TRBJ2-7, with 7 positions matching TRBD2. With V trimmed by 8 bases and J by 4 bases, 11 bases remained unmatched. This CDR3 is 14 amino acids long. Germline assignment: CDR1 MNHEY and CDR2 SVGAGI. Here the CDR3 reads CASRASSGPYEQYF. In DNA, the CDR3 is TGTGCCAGCCGGGCGTCTAGCGGACCGTACGAGCAGTACTTC.

This chain links TRBV19 with TRBJ1-1; no definite D call. V lost 5 bases and J lost 6, with 19 bases in between. The V gene's germline CDR1 is LNHDA and CDR2 SQIVND (reference sequence). The CDR3 loop spans 15 amino acids. The CDR3 coding sequence is TGTGCCAGTAGTGCCCGGCGGCAGGAGGGCGCTGAAGCTTTCTTT. Translation: CASSARRQEGAEAFF. The full variable domain, completed using reference TRBV19 and TRBJ1-1, is DGGITQSPKYLFRKEGQNVTLSCEQNLNHDAMYWYRQDPGQGLRLIYYSQIVNDFQKGDIAEGYSVSREKKESFPLTVTSAQKNPTAFYLCASSARRQEGAEAFFGQGTRLTVV.

CDR3 DNA sequence: TGTGCCAGCAGCTTGGATGTCCTAGCGCGCACAGATACGCAGTATTTT. This encodes CASSLDVLARTDTQYF. This chain links TRBV5-5 with TRBJ2-3; tentative D call: TRBD2 (6 bases). V was cut by 0 bases and J by 1 base, with 12 bases left in between. CDR1 and CDR2 (germline): SGHKS, YYEKEE (reference sequence). This CDR3 comprises 16 residues.

This clone was detected once. The V and J genes are TRBV6-1 and TRBJ2-6, with D unclear. Germline V lookup: CDR1 MNHNS, CDR2 SASEGT. The CDR3 loop spans 16 amino acids. V lost 2 bases to trimming and J lost 3 bases, with 11 bases between them. The CDR3: CASSEQVVFGANVLTF. In DNA, the CDR3 is TGTGCCAGCAGTGAACAGGTGGTCTTTGGGGCCAACGTCCTGACTTTC.

This sequence joins TRBV6-9 and TRBJ2-3; 8 bases match TRBD2. The CDR3 is made up of 15 amino acids. The V gene end was trimmed by 5 bases and the J gene end by 0 bases; junction bases not matched to a gene: 4. Germline V gene data show CDR1 as MNHGY and CDR2 as SVAAGI. CDR3 residues: CASSLAGSSTDTQYF. The CDR3, as DNA: TGTGCCAGCAGTCTAGCGGGCTCTAGCACAGATACGCAGTATTTT.

The J gene is TRBJ2-1, the V gene TRBV11-2; 12 nucleotides line up with TRBD1. CDR3 length equals 13 residues. After removal of 4 bases from V and 15 bases from J, the junction contained 7 bases not matched to a gene. Germline lookup yields CDR1 SGHAT and CDR2 FQNNGV. CDR3: CASSWGDRGRRFF. CDR3 bases: TGTGCCAGCAGCTGGGGGGACAGGGGGCGCAGGTTCTTC.

This chain joins TRBV21-1 and TRBJ2-2; the table's TRBD1 call for D was not verified on the DNA. TRBV21-1 is described as a pseudogene. CDR3 length: 16 amino acids. Here the CDR3 reads CASTKLRTGMTGELFF. CDR3 bases: TGTGCCAGCACGAAATTACGGACAGGGATGACCGGGGAGCTGTTTTTT.